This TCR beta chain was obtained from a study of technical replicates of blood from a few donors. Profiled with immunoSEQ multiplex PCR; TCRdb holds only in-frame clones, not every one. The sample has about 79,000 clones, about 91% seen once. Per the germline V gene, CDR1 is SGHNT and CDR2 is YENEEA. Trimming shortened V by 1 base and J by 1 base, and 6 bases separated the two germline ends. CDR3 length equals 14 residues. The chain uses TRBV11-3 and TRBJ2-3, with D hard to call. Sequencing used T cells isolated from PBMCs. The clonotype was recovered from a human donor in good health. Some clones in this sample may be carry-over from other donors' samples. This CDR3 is CASSLGAGTDTQYF. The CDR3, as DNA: TGTGCCAGCAGCTTAGGGGCAGGCACAGATACGCAGTATTTT.